A selection of T cell receptor beta chains follows, all from one sample in a study of T cell repertoires in cytomegalovirus infection. TCRdb fed the reads into MiXCR, producing one record per CDR3 protein. The table includes 35,000 to 55,000 distinct CDR3 sequences, about 19% detected once. Their antigen targets remain unknown. The source was CD8+ T cells from cultured PBMCs, collected from culture after CMV antigen stimulation. The receptors originated from a human donor in good health (CMV status not recorded). Some clones in this sample may be carry-over from other donors' samples. CDR3s include the opening cysteine and the closing phenylalanine or tryptophan. D genes are given only for firm matches. Clone size is shown for a subset of rows, as once, few, many or a class of expanded clone.

NA,TRBJ2-7,TRBV7-6,many,CASSSDLEQYF,TGTGCCAGCAGCTCCGACCTAGAGCAGTACTTC
TRBD1,TRBJ1-5,TRBV10-3,NA,CAISEFRTGGEQPQHF,TGTGCCATCAGTGAATTTCGGACAGGGGGCGAACAGCCCCAGCATTTT
TRBD2,TRBJ2-5,TRBV6-2/TRBV6-3,few,CASSPLSGGLQETQYF,TGTGCCAGCAGCCCCCTAAGCGGGGGGCTCCAAGAGACCCAGTACTTC
TRBD1,TRBJ1-1,TRBV24-1,NA,CATRRDRQMNTEAFF,TGTGCCACCAGGCGGGACAGGCAGATGAACACTGAAGCTTTCTTT
NA,TRBJ2-2,TRBV5-6,few,CASSLVQGRVTPGELFF,TGTGCCAGCAGCTTGGTCCAGGGAAGGGTCACGCCGGGGGAGCTGTTTTTT
TRBD2,TRBJ2-7,TRBV27,NA,CASSLSTGTSYEQYF,TGTGCCAGCAGTTTATCGACTGGGACTAGCTACGAGCAGTACTTC
NA,TRBJ2-2,TRBV4-2,NA,CASSQGGDTGELFF,TGTGCCAGCAGCCAAGGGGGGGACACCGGGGAGCTGTTTTTT
NA,TRBJ1-6,TRBV5-4,NA,CASSLAGRGFSYNSPLHF,TGTGCCAGCAGCTTGGCGGGCAGGGGTTTCTCCTATAATTCACCCCTCCACTTT
NA,TRBJ2-1,TRBV15,few,CATSREAVGGSYNEQFF,TGTGCCACCAGCAGAGAGGCCGTAGGGGGCTCCTACAATGAGCAGTTCTTC
NA,TRBJ2-7,TRBV10-3,NA,CAIRGDLNHEQYF,TGTGCCATCAGGGGGGACCTCAACCACGAGCAGTACTTC
TRBD2,TRBJ2-3,TRBV12-5,NA,CASSQGGGLNTDTQYF,TGTGCTAGTTCTCAGGGCGGGGGGTTAAACACAGATACGCAGTATTTT
NA,TRBJ1-2,TRBV6-1,NA,CASSPRGGAKDGYTF,TGTGCCAGCAGTCCCCGGGGGGGGGCGAAGGATGGCTACACCTTC
NA,TRBJ2-1,TRBV12-5,NA,CASGLVGGRNEQFF,TGTGCTAGTGGTTTAGTCGGGGGGCGGAATGAGCAGTTCTTC
TRBD1,TRBJ2-1,TRBV7-9,few,CASSSGTGLGYNEQFF,TGTGCCAGCAGCTCAGGGACAGGCTTAGGGTACAATGAGCAGTTCTTC
NA,TRBJ1-4,TRBV19,NA,CASSIRQDGNEKLFF,TGTGCCAGTAGTATCCGGCAGGACGGTAATGAAAAACTGTTTTTT
NA,TRBJ1-5,TRBV15,NA,CATSIGQYSNQPQHF,TGTGCCACCAGCATAGGACAGTATAGCAATCAGCCCCAGCATTTT
TRBD1,TRBJ2-7,TRBV7-9,NA,CASSGQGYEQYF,TGTGCCAGCAGCGGACAGGGCTACGAGCAGTACTTC
TRBD1,TRBJ2-1,TRBV27,NA,CASSLAGTGIYNEQFF,TGTGCCAGCAGTTTAGCCGGGACAGGGATCTACAATGAGCAGTTCTTC
TRBD1,TRBJ2-2,TRBV29-1,few,CSAGQGEGTGELFF,TGCAGCGCCGGACAGGGGGAAGGCACCGGGGAGCTGTTTTTT
NA,TRBJ2-6,TRBV5-6,NA,CASSLWDLSSGANVLTF,TGTGCCAGCAGCCTCTGGGACCTCAGCTCTGGGGCCAACGTCCTGACTTTC
NA,TRBJ2-2,TRBV9,NA,CASCVAYTEELFF,TGTGCCAGCTGCGTAGCATACACCGAGGAGCTGTTTTTT
NA,TRBJ1-1,TRBV7-2,many,CASSLARGADEAFF,TGTGCCAGCAGCTTAGCGAGGGGGGCGGATGAAGCTTTCTTT
NA,TRBJ1-1,TRBV7-6,NA,CASSTGTYSENTEAFF,TGTGCCAGCAGCACCGGGACCTACTCCGAGAACACTGAAGCTTTCTTT